These 2 T cell receptor beta chains were all obtained from the same sample, sequenced in a study of cytomegalovirus exposure and HLA in healthy donors. Primers for the PCR totalled 60 Vbeta and 13 Jbeta. Profiled with immunoSEQ multiplex PCR; TCRdb holds only in-frame clones, not every one. The data contain roughly 200,000 clones, approximately 85% of them singletons. The sequencing sample was made of PBMCs. The receptors here all came from a woman aged 50 to 65 in good health and CMV-seronegative.

The rearrangement joins TRBV6-5 to TRBJ1-2; 8 bases fit TRBD1. Germline assignment: CDR1 MNHEY and CDR2 SVGAGI. V was clipped by 8 bases and J by 14 bases; unmatched bases: 13. The CDR3 spans 12 residues. CDR3 DNA sequence: TGTGCCAGCGCCTACCGGACAGGGCCGTCGACCTTC. Its protein product is CASAYRTGPSTF.

The rearrangement joins TRBV19 to TRBJ2-7; 7 nucleotides match TRBD1. The CDR3 spans 13 residues. V dropped 7 bases and J dropped 7; count of bases not matched to a gene: 10. Germline CDR1 is LNHDA and CDR2 is SQIVND (reference sequence). The CDR3 here is CASNARQGQEQYF. CDR3 in DNA: TGTGCCAGTAACGCTCGACAGGGACAGGAGCAGTACTTC.